This T cell receptor (beta chain) was profiled in a study of T cells in women clearing cervical HPV infection. Study information: Blood came at first lesion visit for cases, post-clearance for controls.

Only in-frame clones appear in the TCRdb table, and some are missing; sequencing was by immunoSEQ multiplex PCR. Its table records tens of thousands of clones. Comment on this clone: Its specificity is not known. The CDR3 end falls 3 residues outside the read, so it is completed with the germline J gene.

Study observations and caveats: Each sample's T-cell count was unknown, possibly confounding richness.

Germline CDR1 SEHNR, CDR2 FQNEAQ (reference sequence). The CDR3 consists of 13 residues. Sequenced material: blood buffy coat. This clonotype originated in a woman aged 18 to 75 with a cervical HPV16 infection that either progressed to CIN3+ or cleared (not recorded which). The genes are TRBV7-9 and TRBJ1-2; D is undetermined. CDR3 amino acids: CASSSQYTDTYTF. CDR3 DNA, as far as it was read: TGTGCCAGCAGCTCCCAATACACAGATACC. Looking up the rest from reference TRBV7-9 and TRBJ1-2 gives the full variable domain: DTGVSQNPRHKITKRGQNVTFRCDPISEHNRLYWYRQTLGQGPEFLTYFQNEAQLEKSRLLSDRFSAERPKGSFSTLEIQRTEQGDSAMYLCASSSQYTDTYTFGSGTRLTVV.